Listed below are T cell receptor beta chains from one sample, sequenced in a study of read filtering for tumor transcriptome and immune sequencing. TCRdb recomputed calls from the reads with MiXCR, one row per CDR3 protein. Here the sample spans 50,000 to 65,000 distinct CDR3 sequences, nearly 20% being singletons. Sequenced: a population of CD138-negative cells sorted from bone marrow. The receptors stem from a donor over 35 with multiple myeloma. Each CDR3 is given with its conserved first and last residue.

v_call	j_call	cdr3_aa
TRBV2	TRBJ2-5	CASSEIRGQETQYF
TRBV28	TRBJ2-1	CASSSPGTGLDNEQFF
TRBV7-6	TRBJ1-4	CASSFNEKLFF
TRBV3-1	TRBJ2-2	CASSQDWSTGELFF
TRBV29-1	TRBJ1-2	CSVEPTQGQVLYGYTF
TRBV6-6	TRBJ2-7	CASSYGPDRAFEQYF
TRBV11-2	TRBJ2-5	CASSPMGGGQETQYF
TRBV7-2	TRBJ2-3	CASSRGSGGDTQYF
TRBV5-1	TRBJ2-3	CASSPTAGGDTQYF
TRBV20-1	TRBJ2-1	CSARELGGRAYNEQFF
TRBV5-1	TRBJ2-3	CASSSGQARDTQYF
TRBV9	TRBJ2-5	CAGSSWDRKETQYF
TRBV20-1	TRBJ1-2	CSALRTYGYTF
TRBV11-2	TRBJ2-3	CASSDTGWGADTQYF
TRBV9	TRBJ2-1	CASSVTSGHNEQFF
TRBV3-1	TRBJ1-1	CASSTSLPGGRNEAFF
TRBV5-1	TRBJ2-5	CASRVTSETQYF
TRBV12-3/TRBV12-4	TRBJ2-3	CASTPGPGGSTDTQYF
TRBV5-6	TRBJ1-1	CASSSWARGMNTEAFF
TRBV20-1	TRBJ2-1	CSLRASGTYNEQFF
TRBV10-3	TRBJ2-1	CAISPGRGGTSGRSSSYNEQFF
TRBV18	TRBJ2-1	CASSLNGQGAFNNEQFF
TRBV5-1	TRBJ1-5	CASSLDQGASQPQHF
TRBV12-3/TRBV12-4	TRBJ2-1	CASGLNSIYNERFF
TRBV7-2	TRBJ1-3	CASSLGQASGNTIYF
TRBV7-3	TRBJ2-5	CASSPGQASETQYF
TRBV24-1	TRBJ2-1	CATSDPGLASYNEQFF
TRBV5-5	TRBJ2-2	CASRTGAATGELFF
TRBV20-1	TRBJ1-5	CSAGGEFADQPQHF
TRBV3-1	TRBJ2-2	CASSHGAGSSGELFF
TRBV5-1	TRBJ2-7	CASSISGGFSYEQYF
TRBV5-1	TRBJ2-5	CASSSMGQVQETQYF
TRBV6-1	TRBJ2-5	CANSYGYQETQYF
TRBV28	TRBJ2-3	CANRDRGADTQYF
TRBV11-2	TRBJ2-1	CASRTGQGVNNEQFF
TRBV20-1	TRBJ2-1	CSARTSGGNEQFF
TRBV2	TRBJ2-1	CASSPVGNEQFF
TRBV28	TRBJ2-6	CASSLYDTFGSGANVLTF
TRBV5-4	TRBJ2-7	CASSLPAGGHEQYF